This TCR beta chain emerged from a study of T-cell reconstitution after alpha-beta-depleted transplantation in children. Unique molecular identifiers tagged the TCRbeta library. TCRdb processed the PCR reads anew with MiXCR; each CDR3 protein has one entry. The data show about 510,000 distinct CDR3 sequences, with about an eighth seen just once and 12% to 15% held by the top ten. This clonotype was detected many times. As yet, its antigen is unknown. One junction end does not reproduce the germline sequence, and a read error may be involved. This CDR3 region has 13 residues. Germline-derived CDR1 and CDR2 are SGHRS and YFSETQ. Study results and caveats: Alpha-beta T cells present about two months after transplant were reported to originate from several hundred expanded graft clones. Surviving recipient T cells and thymic progenitors produced the high day-60 TCRbeta diversity seen in some patients. Counts and diversity of T cells one year after transplant came mostly from newly produced T cells.

The receptor was derived from a female patient between 2 and 15 years old who had a stem cell transplant for aplastic anemia, so the T cells may come from the graft donor. Sample: PBMCs, mostly from graft donor cells, taken 180 days after TCRalphabeta/CD19-depleted stem cell transplant. V gene TRBV5-1 combines with J gene TRBJ2-7; no definite D call. The CDR3 coding sequence is TGTGCCAGCAGCTTAGCCGATCCCTACGAGCAGTACTTC. This gives the protein CASSLADPYEQYF. Full variable domain (remainder filled in from reference TRBV5-1 and TRBJ2-7): KAGVTQTPRYLIKTRGQQVTLSCSPISGHRSVSWYQQTPGQGLQFLFEYFSETQRNKGNFPGRFSGRQFSNSRSEMNVSTLELGDSALYLCASSLADPYEQYFGPGTRLTVT.